The sequence of this T cell receptor beta chain was determined in a study of cytomegalovirus exposure and HLA in healthy donors. This clone has a handful of counts. The CDR3 covers 13 residues. Looked up from germline, CDR1 is MNHEY and CDR2 is SVGAGI. V was shortened by 0 bases and J by 1 base, with 4 bases between the two germline ends. 13 Jbeta primers and 60 Vbeta primers were used for the PCR. Clones were read by immunoSEQ multiplex PCR, and TCRdb kept only the in-frame ones, dropping some. Of about 150,000 clones listed, 65% to 85% are singletons. Sample: PBMCs. The receptor's source is a male donor in good health and CMV-seronegative. The V call is TRBV6-5, the J call TRBJ2-7; no firm D call. CDR3 sequence reads: CASSYSESYEQYF. The CDR3, as DNA: TGTGCCAGCAGTTACTCTGAGTCCTACGAGCAGTACTTC.